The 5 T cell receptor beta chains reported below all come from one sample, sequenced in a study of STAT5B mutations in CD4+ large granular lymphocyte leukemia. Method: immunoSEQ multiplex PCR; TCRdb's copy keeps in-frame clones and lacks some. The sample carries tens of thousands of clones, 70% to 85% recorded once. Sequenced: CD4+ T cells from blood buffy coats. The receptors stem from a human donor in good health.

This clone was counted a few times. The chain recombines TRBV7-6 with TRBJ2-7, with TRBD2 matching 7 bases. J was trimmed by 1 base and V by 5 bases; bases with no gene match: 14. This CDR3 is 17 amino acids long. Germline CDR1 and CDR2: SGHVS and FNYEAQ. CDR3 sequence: CASSTPFVAAGSYEQYF. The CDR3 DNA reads TGTGCCAGCAGCACCCCTTTCGTTGCAGCGGGGTCCTACGAGCAGTACTTC. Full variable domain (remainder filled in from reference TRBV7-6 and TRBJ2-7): GAGVSQSPRYKVTKRGQDVALRCDPISGHVSLYWYRQALGQGPEFLTYFNYEAQQDKSGLPNDRFSAERPEGSISTLTIQRTEQRDSAMYRCASSTPFVAAGSYEQYFGPGTRLTVT.

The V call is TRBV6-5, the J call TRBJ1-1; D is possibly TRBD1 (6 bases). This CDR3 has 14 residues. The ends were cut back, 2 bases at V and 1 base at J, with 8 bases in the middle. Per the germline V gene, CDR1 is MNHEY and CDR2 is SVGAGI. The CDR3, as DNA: TGTGCCAGCAGTTACCAGACAGGGAACACTGAAGCTTTCTTT. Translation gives CASSYQTGNTEAFF.

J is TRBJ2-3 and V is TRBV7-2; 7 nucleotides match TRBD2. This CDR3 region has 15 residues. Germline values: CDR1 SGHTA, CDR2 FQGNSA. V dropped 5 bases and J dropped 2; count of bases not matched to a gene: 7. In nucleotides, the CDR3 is TGTGCCAGCAGCGACCGGGGGGTGGTCACAGATACGCAGTATTTT. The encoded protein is CASSDRGVVTDTQYF.

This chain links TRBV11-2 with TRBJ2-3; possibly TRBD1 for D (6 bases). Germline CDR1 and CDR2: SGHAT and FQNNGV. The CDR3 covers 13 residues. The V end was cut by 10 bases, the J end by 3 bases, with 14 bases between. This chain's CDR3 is CATQGFRTDTQYF. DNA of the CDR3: TGTGCCACCCAGGGGTTTAGAACAGATACGCAGTATTTT.

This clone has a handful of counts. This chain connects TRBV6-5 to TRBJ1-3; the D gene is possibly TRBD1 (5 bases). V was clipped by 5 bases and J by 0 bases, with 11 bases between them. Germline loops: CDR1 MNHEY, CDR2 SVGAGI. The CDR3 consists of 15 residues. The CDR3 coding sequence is TGTGCCAGCAGTACGACAGCAAACTCTGGAAACACCATATATTTT. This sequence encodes CASSTTANSGNTIYF.